This T cell receptor (beta chain) was sequenced for a study of OX40 agonist ivuxolimab in advanced cancers. With 8 bases removed from V and 3 bases from J, the gap between germline ends came to 25 bases. Germline V gene data show CDR1 as MGHRA and CDR2 as YSYEKL. The CDR3 has 17 amino acids. Sequencing was performed with immunoSEQ multiplex PCR; in TCRdb, only in-frame clones are kept and a portion is missing. The sample shows over 150,000 clones, 85% to 95% of them seen only once. This clonotype was sampled from an adult with an advanced solid tumor such as melanoma, head and neck, liver or kidney cancer. The rearrangement links TRBV4-1 to TRBJ1-2; D is possibly TRBD1 (6 bases). The sequences come from CD4+ or CD8+ T cells sorted from blood, collected in a trial of the OX40 agonist ivuxolimab. The CDR3 is CASALLWGGARDYGYTF. CDR3 DNA: TGCGCCAGCGCTCTTCTCTGGGGGGGGGCGCGGGACTATGGCTACACCTTC.